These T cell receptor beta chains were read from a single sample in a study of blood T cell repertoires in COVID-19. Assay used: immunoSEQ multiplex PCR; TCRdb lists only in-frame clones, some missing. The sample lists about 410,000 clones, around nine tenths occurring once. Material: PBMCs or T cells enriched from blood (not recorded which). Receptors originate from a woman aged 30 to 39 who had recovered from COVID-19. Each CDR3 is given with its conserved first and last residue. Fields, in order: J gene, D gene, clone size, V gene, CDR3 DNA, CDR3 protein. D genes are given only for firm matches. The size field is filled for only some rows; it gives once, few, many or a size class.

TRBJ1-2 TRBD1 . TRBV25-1 TGTGCCAGCAGTGAATTACAGGGGGGCTACACCTTC CASSELQGGYTF
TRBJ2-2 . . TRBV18 TGTGCCAGCTCACCCGTGACTCTCACCGGGGAGCTGTTTTTT CASSPVTLTGELFF
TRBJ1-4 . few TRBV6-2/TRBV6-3 TGTGCCAGCAGTTACTCGAGGGATTCAACTAATGAAAAACTGTTTTTT CASSYSRDSTNEKLFF
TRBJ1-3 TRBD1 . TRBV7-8 TGTGCCAGCAGCCGAGGGCCGGGGACAGCTGGAAACACCATATATTTT CASSRGPGTAGNTIYF
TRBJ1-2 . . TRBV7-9 TGTGCCAGCAGCTTAGCCACCGTTCCACGGGCTAACTATGGCTACACCTTC CASSLATVPRANYGYTF
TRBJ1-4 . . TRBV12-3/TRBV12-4 TGTGCCAGCAGAGGGGCAACTAATGAAAAACTGTTTTTT CASRGATNEKLFF
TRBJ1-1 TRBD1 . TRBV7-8 TGTGCCAGCAGCGTATACAGGGGTGGTGAAGCTTTCTTT CASSVYRGGEAFF
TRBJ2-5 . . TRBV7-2 TGTGCCAGCAGCTCCCTGCGGGAGACCCAGTACTTC CASSSLRETQYF
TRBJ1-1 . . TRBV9 TGTGCCAGCAGCGTAGTAGCGGGATTGAGCACTGAAGCTTTCTTT CASSVVAGLSTEAFF
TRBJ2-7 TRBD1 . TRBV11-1 TGTGCCAGCAGCTCAGGGACAGCCTACGAGCAGTACTTC CASSSGTAYEQYF
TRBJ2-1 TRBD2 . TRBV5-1 TGCGCCAGCAGCTTGGGAACCTACCGAGCGGGGTCCTACAATGAGCAGTTCTTC CASSLGTYRAGSYNEQFF
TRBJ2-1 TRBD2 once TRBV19 TGTGCCAGTACTCAGCGGGAAGAGCAGTTCTTC CASTQREEQFF
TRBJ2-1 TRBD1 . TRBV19 TGTGCCAGTAGTATCACGGACAGGTCCTCCTACAATGAGCAGTTCTTC CASSITDRSSYNEQFF
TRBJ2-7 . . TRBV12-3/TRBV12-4 TGTGCCAGCAGTTTACGGGGTCCCGAGCAGTACTTC CASSLRGPEQYF
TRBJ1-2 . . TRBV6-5 TGTGCCAGCAGGACGGGGGGGGCTTATGGCTACACCTTC CASRTGGAYGYTF
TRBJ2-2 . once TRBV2 TGTGCCAGCAGTGAAGTGTTAACCGGGGAGCTGTTTTTT CASSEVLTGELFF
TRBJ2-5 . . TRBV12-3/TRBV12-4 TGTGCCAGCGGAAGGGAGGTGGAGACCCAGTACTTC CASGREVETQYF
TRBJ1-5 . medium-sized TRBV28 TGTGCCAGCAGTCAACCTCGGGTGTGGAATAGCAATCAGCCCCAGCATTTT CASSQPRVWNSNQPQHF
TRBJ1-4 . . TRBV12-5 TGTGCTAGTGGTTTGGGCTCGTCGGAACTGTTTTTT CASGLGSSELFF
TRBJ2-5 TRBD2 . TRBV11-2 TGTGCCAGCAGTCAAGGGACTAGCGGGGGGGCTTACGAGACCCAGTACTTC CASSQGTSGGAYETQYF
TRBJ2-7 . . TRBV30 TGTGCCTGGAGTACAAGCTACGAGCAGTACTTC CAWSTSYEQYF
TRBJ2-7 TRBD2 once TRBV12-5 TGTGCTACCGAACCGCCCCCCGGACTAGCGGGCTACGAGCAGTACTTC CATEPPPGLAGYEQYF
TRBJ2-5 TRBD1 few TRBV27 TGTGCCAGCACCCGGACAGGGGGAGTAGAGACCCAGTACTTC CASTRTGGVETQYF
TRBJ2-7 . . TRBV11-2 TGTGCCAGCAGCTTCCGCGGATCCTACGAGCAGTACTTC CASSFRGSYEQYF
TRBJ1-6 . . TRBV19 TGTGCCAGTAGCTTCCCCCCTATGGTCGGGAAGGGATATAATTCACCCCTCCACTTT CASSFPPMVGKGYNSPLHF
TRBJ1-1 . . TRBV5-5 TGTGCCAGCAGCTTGAGTCGGGGAACTGAAGCTTTCTTT CASSLSRGTEAFF
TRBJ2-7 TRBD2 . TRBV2 TGTGCCAGCAGTGTCCCGCGGCGGGAGGGCGGAGGCTACGAGCAGTACTTC CASSVPRREGGGYEQYF
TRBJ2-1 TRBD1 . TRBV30 TGTGCCTGGAGTAGCACAGGGGGCCTTGAGCAGTTCTTC CAWSSTGGLEQFF
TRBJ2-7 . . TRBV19 TGTGCCAGTAGTCAACAGCCGTCTACCTACGAGCAGTACTTC CASSQQPSTYEQYF
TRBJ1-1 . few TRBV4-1 TGCGCCAGCAGCCCTACCGCCGGACAGATGAACACTGAAGCTTTCTTT CASSPTAGQMNTEAFF
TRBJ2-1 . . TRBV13 TGTGCCAGCAGCTTAGAGGCTGACGCGGATGAGCAGTTCTTC CASSLEADADEQFF
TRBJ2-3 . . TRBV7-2 TGTGCCAGCAGCTCCACTAGCACAGATACGCAGTATTTT CASSSTSTDTQYF
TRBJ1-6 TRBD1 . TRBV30 TGTGCCTGGAGTGGGGGACAGGGGGCTTATTCACCCCTCCACTTT CAWSGGQGAYSPLHF
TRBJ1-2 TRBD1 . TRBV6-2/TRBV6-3 TGTGCCAGCAGTTACCCACAGGGGGTAGGTGGCTACACCTTC CASSYPQGVGGYTF
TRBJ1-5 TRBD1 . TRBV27 TGTGCCAGCAGTTTAAGGGGGCCCCCAAGCAATCAGCCCCAGCATTTT CASSLRGPPSNQPQHF
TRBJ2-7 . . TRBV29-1 TGCAGCGTACTAGGGATCTCCTACGAGCAGTACTTC CSVLGISYEQYF
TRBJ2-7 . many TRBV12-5 TGTGCTAGTGGTTTGCGGGGAGAGCAGTACTTC CASGLRGEQYF
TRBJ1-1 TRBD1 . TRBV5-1 TGCGCCAGCAGCTTGTCTATCCGGACAGGGTTGGACACTGAAGCTTTCTTT CASSLSIRTGLDTEAFF
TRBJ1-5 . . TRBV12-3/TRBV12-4 TGTGCCAGCAGTTTGGCAGGGCTCTGGCCCCAGCATTTT CASSLAGLWPQHF
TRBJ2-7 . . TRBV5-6 TGTGCCAGCAACATAGAAGGGGCGTTCTACGAGCAGTACTTC CASNIEGAFYEQYF
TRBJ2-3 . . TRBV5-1 TGCGCCAGCAGCTTGGAACGTCAGGGTGATACGCAGTATTTT CASSLERQGDTQYF
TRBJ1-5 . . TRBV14 TGTGCCAGCAGCCAAGGCGATCAGCCCCAGCATTTT CASSQGDQPQHF
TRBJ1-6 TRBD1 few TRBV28 TGTGCCAGCAGGACAGGGCAATTTTCACCCCTCCACTTT CASRTGQFSPLHF
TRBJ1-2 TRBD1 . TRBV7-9 TGTGCCAGCAGCTCCCGCGACAGGGACTATGGCTACACCTTC CASSSRDRDYGYTF
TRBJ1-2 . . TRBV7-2 TGTGCCAGCAGCTTAGATAGCATGTATGGCTACACCTTC CASSLDSMYGYTF
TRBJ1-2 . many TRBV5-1 TGCGCCAGCAGCTCCGGGGACAATACAAACTATGGCTACACCTTC CASSSGDNTNYGYTF
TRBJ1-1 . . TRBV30 TGTGCCTGGAGTCAATTGAACACTGAAGCTTTCTTT CAWSQLNTEAFF
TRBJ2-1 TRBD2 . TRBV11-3 TGTGCCAGCAGCTTAGGCCTAGCGGGGGGGCGTGAGCAGTTCTTC CASSLGLAGGREQFF
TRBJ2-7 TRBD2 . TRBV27 TGTGCCAGCTTCTCGGGCGGGGGGCTCTACGAGCAGTACTTC CASFSGGGLYEQYF
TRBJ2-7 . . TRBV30 TGTGCCTGGAGTGTCTTGTACGAGCAGTACTTC CAWSVLYEQYF
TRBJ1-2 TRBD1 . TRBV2 TGTGCCAGCAGCGTCGGGACAGTTGATGGCTACACCTTC CASSVGTVDGYTF
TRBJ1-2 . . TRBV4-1 TGCGCCAGCAGCCCAACGGGAGGAGATGGCTACACCTTC CASSPTGGDGYTF
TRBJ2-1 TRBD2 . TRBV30 TGTGCCTGGAGTGCGATAAGACTAGCTTCCAATGAGCAGTTCTTC CAWSAIRLASNEQFF
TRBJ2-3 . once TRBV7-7 TGTGCTAGCAGCTTAGGTGGGGCGGACACAGATACGCAGTATTTT CASSLGGADTDTQYF
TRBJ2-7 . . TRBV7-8 TGTGCCAGCAGTTCACTACAGGGTCCTGGACGCGAGCAGTACTTC CASSSLQGPGREQYF